This T cell receptor beta chain comes out of a study of blood T cell repertoires in COVID-19. Study context: Spain, Italy and the United States supplied samples that represented acute and convalescent COVID-19. T cells, B-cell-depleted T cells, or PBMCs provided the cDNA or gDNA that served as material.

In the study's own analysis: Reference gene primer amplification gave nucleated cell count estimates. The repertoire was sequenced with immunoSEQ multiplex PCR; TCRdb's copy has only in-frame clones and lacks some. The V and J calls and clone size come from that table; D and trimming were worked out from the DNA. The sample shows 130,000 to 150,000 clones, approximately 87% of them seen only once. The germline V gene has CDR1 SEHNR and CDR2 FQNEAQ (reference sequence). Trimming took off 2 bases at V and 7 bases at J, with 11 bases between the two ends. There are 13 residues in the CDR3. The chain joins TRBV7-9 to TRBJ1-1; possibly TRBD1 for D (5 bases). The sequenced sample consisted of peripheral blood. This TCR was sampled from a woman aged 45-60 years with active or convalescent COVID-19. CDR3 sequence: CASSLKQVDEAFF. CDR3 bases: TGTGCCAGCAGCTTAAAACAGGTTGATGAAGCTTTCTTT.